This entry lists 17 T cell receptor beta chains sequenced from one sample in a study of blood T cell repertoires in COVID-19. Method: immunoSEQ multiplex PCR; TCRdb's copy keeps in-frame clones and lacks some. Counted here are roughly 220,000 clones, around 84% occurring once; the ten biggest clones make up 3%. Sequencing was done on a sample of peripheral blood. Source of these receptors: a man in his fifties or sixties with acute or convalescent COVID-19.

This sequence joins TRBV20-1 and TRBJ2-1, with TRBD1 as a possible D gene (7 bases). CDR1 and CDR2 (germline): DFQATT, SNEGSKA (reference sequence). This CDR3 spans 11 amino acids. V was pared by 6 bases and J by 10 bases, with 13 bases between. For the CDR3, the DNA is TGCAGTGCCCAGGGGGGCGGGGAGCAGTTCTTC. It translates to CSAQGGGEQFF.

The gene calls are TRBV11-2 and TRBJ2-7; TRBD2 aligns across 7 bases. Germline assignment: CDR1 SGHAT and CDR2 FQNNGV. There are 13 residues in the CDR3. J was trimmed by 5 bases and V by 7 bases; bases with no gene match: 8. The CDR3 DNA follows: TGTGCCAGCAACCCCCGGGCGGGGGACGAGCAGTACTTC. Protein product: CASNPRAGDEQYF.

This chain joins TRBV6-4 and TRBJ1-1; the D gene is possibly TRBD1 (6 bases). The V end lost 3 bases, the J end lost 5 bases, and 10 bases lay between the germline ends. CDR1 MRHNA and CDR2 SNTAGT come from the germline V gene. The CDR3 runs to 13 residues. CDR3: CASSENRVTEAFF. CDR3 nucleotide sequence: TGTGCCAGCAGTGAAAACAGGGTGACTGAAGCTTTCTTT.

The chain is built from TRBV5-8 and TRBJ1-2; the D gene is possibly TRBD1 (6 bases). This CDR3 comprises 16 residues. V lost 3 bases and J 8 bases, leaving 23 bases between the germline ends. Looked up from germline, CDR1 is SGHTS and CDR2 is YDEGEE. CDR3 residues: CASSSGQRGALEGYTF. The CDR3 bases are TGTGCCAGCAGCTCAGGACAGAGAGGGGCCTTAGAGGGCTACACCTTC.

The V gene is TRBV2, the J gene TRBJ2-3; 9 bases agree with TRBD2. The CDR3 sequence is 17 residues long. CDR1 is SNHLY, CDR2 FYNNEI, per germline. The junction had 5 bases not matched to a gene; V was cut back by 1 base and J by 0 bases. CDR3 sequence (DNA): TGTGCCAGCAGTGAAGGCCTAGCGGGGCCCAGCACAGATACGCAGTATTTT. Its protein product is CASSEGLAGPSTDTQYF.

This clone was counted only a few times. The CDR3 reads CASSPYRDRGTEAFF. As DNA, the CDR3 is TGTGCCAGCAGCCCCTACCGGGACAGGGGTACTGAAGCTTTCTTT. The chain employs TRBV11-2 and TRBJ1-1, with 10 positions matching TRBD1. The germline CDR1 and CDR2 sequences are SGHAT and FQNNGV. The CDR3 has 15 amino acids. V dropped 5 bases and J dropped 5; count of bases not matched to a gene: 8.

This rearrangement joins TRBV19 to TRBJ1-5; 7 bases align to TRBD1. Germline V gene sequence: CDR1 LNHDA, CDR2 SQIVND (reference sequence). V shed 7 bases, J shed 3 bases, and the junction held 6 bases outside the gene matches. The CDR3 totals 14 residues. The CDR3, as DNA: TGTGCCAGTAAAGAGGGACAGCTCAATCAGCCCCAGCATTTT. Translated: CASKEGQLNQPQHF. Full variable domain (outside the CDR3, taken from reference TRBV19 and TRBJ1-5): DGGITQSPKYLFRKEGQNVTLSCEQNLNHDAMYWYRQDPGQGLRLIYYSQIVNDFQKGDIAEGYSVSREKKESFPLTVTSAQKNPTAFYLCASKEGQLNQPQHFGDGTRLSIL.

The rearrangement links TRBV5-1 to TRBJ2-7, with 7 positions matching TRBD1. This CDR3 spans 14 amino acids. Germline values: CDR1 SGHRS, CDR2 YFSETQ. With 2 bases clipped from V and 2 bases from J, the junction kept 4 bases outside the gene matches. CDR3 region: CASSFGQATYEQYF. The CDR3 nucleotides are TGCGCCAGCAGCTTCGGACAGGCAACCTACGAGCAGTACTTC.

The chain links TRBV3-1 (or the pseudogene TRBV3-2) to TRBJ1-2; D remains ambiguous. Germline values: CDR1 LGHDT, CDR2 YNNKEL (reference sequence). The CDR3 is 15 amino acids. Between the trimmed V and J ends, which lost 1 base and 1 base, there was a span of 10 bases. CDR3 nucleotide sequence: TGTGCCAGCAGCCAAGGTTGGGCACTTAACTATGGCTACACCTTC. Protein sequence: CASSQGWALNYGYTF.

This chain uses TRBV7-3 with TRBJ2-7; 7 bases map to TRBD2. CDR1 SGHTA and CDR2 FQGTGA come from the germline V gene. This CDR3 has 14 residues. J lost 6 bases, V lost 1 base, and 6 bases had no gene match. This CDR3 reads CASSLSGGSTEQYF. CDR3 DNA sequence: TGTGCCAGCAGCTTAAGCGGGGGTTCAACCGAGCAGTACTTC.

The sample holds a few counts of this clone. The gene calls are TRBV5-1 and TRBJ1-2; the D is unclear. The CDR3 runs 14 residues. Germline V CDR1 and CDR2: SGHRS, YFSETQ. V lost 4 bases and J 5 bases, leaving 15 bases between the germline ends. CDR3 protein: CASSDRSPGYGYTF. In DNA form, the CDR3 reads TGCGCCAGCAGCGATCGGTCCCCCGGGTATGGCTACACCTTC.

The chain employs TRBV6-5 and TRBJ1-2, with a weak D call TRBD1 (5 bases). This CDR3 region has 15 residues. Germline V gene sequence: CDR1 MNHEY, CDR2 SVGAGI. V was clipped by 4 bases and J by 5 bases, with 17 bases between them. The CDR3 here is CASSSLGTGGYGYTF. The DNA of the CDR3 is TGTGCCAGCAGTTCCCTCGGGACCGGGGGGTATGGCTACACCTTC.

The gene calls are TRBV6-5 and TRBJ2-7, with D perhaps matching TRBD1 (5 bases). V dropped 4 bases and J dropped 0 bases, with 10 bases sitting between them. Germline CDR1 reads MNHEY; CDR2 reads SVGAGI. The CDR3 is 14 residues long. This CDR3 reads CASSSLDSSYEQYF. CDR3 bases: TGTGCCAGCAGTTCTTTAGACAGCTCCTACGAGCAGTACTTC.

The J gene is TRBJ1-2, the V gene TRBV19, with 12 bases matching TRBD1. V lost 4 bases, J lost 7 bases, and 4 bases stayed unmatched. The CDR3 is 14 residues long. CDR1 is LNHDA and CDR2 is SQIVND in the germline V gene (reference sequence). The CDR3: CASSRGQGAGGYTF. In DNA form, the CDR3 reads TGTGCCAGTAGTAGGGGACAGGGGGCAGGTGGCTACACCTTC.

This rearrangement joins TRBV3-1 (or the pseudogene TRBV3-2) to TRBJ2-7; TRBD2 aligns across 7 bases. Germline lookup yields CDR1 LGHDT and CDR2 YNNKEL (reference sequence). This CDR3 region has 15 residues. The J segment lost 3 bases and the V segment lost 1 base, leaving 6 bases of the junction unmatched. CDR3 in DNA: TGTGCCAGCAGCCAAGCCGGACTAGGGGACTACGAGCAGTACTTC. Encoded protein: CASSQAGLGDYEQYF.

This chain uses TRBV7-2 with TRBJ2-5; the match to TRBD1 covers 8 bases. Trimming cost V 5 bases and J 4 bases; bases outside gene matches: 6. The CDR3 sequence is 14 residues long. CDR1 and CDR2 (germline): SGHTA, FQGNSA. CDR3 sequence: CASSADRGRETQYF. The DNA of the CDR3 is TGTGCCAGCAGCGCAGACAGGGGAAGAGAGACCCAGTACTTC.

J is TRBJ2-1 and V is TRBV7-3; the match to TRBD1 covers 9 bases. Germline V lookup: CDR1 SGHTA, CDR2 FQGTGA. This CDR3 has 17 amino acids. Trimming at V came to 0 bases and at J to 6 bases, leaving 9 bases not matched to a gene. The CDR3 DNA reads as TGTGCCAGCAGCTTAACGTCCCGGGACAGGGACCGCAATGAGCAGTTCTTC. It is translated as CASSLTSRDRDRNEQFF.